This passage covers 20 T cell receptor beta chains from one sample sequenced in a study of blood T cells in healthy people across ages (dated by TCRdb to the mid-2010s). To prepare the library, 5' RACE was applied. TCRdb names Illumina HiSeq 2500 as the instrument used. A second PCR of about 6 to 11 cycles was performed with a sample-barcoded 5' primer and a J-beta primer mix. The raw public reads went through TCRdb reprocessing: fastp at Q25, MiXCR clone calling, in-frame beta chains kept. Entries are consolidated by CDR3 protein sequence, retaining the most common genes and DNA. In all, the sample holds more than 500,000 distinct CDR3 sequences, and about 26% of those were seen once. The ten most abundant clones make up approximately 3.6% of the sample. These data were also filed under a second study, of T cells of mothers and their children.

Source material: blood. The receptors here all came from a boy aged 2 to 10 in good health.

The rearrangement uses TRBV29-1 and TRBJ2-4; no reliable D call. V gave up 4 bases and J gave up 0 bases, with 13 bases separating them. The CDR3 has 15 residues. Germline-derived CDR1 and CDR2 are SQVTM and ANQGSEA. The CDR3 loop reads CSVVMDVLAKNIQYF. For the CDR3, the DNA is TGCAGCGTTGTGATGGATGTGCTAGCCAAAAACATTCAGTACTTC.

This clonotype was seen repeatedly, ten times or more. The chain uses TRBV25-1 and TRBJ1-5; TRBD1 aligns across 8 bases. Germline CDR1 reads MGHDK; CDR2 reads SYGVNS. V lost 4 bases and J lost 4; bases outside the gene matches: 0. The CDR3 contains 13 residues. The CDR3 loop is CASSGQGNQPQHF. CDR3 nucleotide sequence: TGTGCCAGCAGTGGACAGGGGAATCAGCCCCAGCATTTT.

This sequence joins TRBV12-3 or TRBV12-4 and TRBJ2-5; 8 bases fit TRBD1. The CDR3 extends over 14 amino acids. Trimming took 7 bases from V and 0 from J; bases not matched to a gene: 4. The CDR3 DNA follows: TGTGCCAGCACCCAGGGGGCCAACCAAGAGACCCAGTACTTC. Encoded protein: CASTQGANQETQYF.

The chain couples TRBV9 to TRBJ2-7, with 10 bases aligning to TRBD1. The CDR3 is 15 residues long. Trimming removed 5 bases from V and 0 bases from J; junction bases left unmatched: 5. The V gene's germline CDR1 is SGDLS and CDR2 YYNGEE. Written as DNA, the CDR3 is TGTGCCAGCAGTAACGGACAGGGGGTCTCCTACGAGCAGTACTTC. Translated, it gives CASSNGQGVSYEQYF.

This clonotype was seen more than once but under ten times. V and J are TRBV5-4 and TRBJ2-2, with 10 nucleotides matching TRBD2. V shed 3 bases and J 4 bases; nucleotides not matched to a gene: 15. Germline V CDR1 and CDR2: SGHNT, YYREEE (reference sequence). This CDR3 has 19 residues. CDR3 amino acids: CASSSAGRRGLASTGELFF. Here the CDR3 DNA reads TGTGCCAGCAGCTCGGCGGGTCGCCGGGGACTAGCGTCCACCGGGGAGCTGTTTTTT.

This clonotype has more than one count but fewer than ten. J is TRBJ2-5 and V is TRBV10-2, with D perhaps TRBD1 (5 bases). V shed 2 bases and J shed 4 bases, with 11 bases lying between them. The CDR3 contains 14 residues. From germline, CDR1 is WSHSY and CDR2 SAAADI. The CDR3 protein is CASSEGGRAETQYF. In nucleotides, the CDR3 is TGCGCCAGCAGTGAGGGCGGCAGGGCAGAGACCCAGTACTTC.

The gene calls are TRBV6-1 and TRBJ1-4, with 9 bases lining up with TRBD1. In germline, CDR1 is MNHNS, CDR2 SASEGT. The V gene end was trimmed by 3 bases and the J gene end by 8 bases; junction bases not matched to a gene: 13. This CDR3 spans 17 amino acids. Written as DNA, the CDR3 is TGTGCCAGCAGTGATAAGCCTCGGGACAGGGTCTACGAAAAACTGTTTTTT. It yields the protein CASSDKPRDRVYEKLFF.

The chain joins TRBV11-2 to TRBJ2-5, with 10 bases matching TRBD1. Per the germline V gene, CDR1 is SGHAT and CDR2 is FQNNGV. V lost 4 bases to trimming and J lost 2 bases; unmatched junction nucleotides: 7. The CDR3 totals 16 residues. The CDR3: CASSSRDRGVQETQYF. In DNA form, the CDR3 reads TGTGCCAGCAGCTCTAGGGACAGGGGTGTACAAGAGACCCAGTACTTC.

This clonotype was seen at least ten times. The J gene is TRBJ2-5, the V gene TRBV6-5, with TRBD2 as a possible D gene (5 bases). V was pared by 2 bases and J by 6 bases, with 7 bases between. The CDR3 covers 12 residues. Germline V gene sequence: CDR1 MNHEY, CDR2 SVGAGI. The CDR3 sequence is CASSYPGKTQYF. In nucleotides, the CDR3 is TGTGCCAGCAGTTACCCCGGGAAGACCCAGTACTTC.

The sample holds a few counts of this clonotype. V gene TRBV4-2 combines with J gene TRBJ2-7; perhaps TRBD2 as D (6 bases). The germline CDR1 and CDR2 sequences are LGHNA and YNFKEQ. The germline V and J ends were trimmed by 0 bases and 2 bases, with 14 bases remaining between them. The CDR3 totals 16 residues. The CDR3 DNA reads TGTGCCAGCAGCCAAGAATTCGACGGGGGAACCTACGAGCAGTACTTC. The encoded protein is CASSQEFDGGTYEQYF.

This clonotype appeared a few times. V and J are TRBV5-1 and TRBJ1-1, with 10 bases matching TRBD1. Looked up from germline, CDR1 is SGHRS and CDR2 is YFSETQ. V lost 3 bases and J lost 4; bases outside the gene matches: 6. There are 15 residues in the CDR3. The CDR3 bases are TGCGCCAGCAGCTACCCGGGACAGGGGACCACTGAAGCTTTCTTT. It yields the protein CASSYPGQGTTEAFF. Together with reference TRBV5-1 and TRBJ1-1, the CDR3 gives the full variable domain: KAGVTQTPRYLIKTRGQQVTLSCSPISGHRSVSWYQQTPGQGLQFLFEYFSETQRNKGNFPGRFSGRQFSNSRSEMNVSTLELGDSALYLCASSYPGQGTTEAFFGQGTRLTVV.

The chain employs TRBV6-5 and TRBJ2-7, with D perhaps TRBD1 (5 bases). Trimming removed 5 bases from V and 0 bases from J, with 11 bases in between. Germline values: CDR1 MNHEY, CDR2 SVGAGI. CDR3 size: 14 residues. The CDR3 is CASSRSRDSYEQYF. Here the CDR3 DNA reads TGTGCCAGCAGTAGGTCCAGGGACTCCTACGAGCAGTACTTC.

This clonotype was seen only a few times. V is TRBV11-2 and J is TRBJ2-1; TRBD1 or TRBD2 may be the D gene (5 bases each). V lost 3 bases and J lost 0, with 18 bases in between. The CDR3 is 18 residues long. The V gene's germline CDR1 is SGHAT and CDR2 FQNNGV. The CDR3 sequence: CASSLRRDPTSSYNEQFF. The CDR3 DNA is TGTGCCAGCAGCTTGCGTAGGGACCCCACGAGCTCCTACAATGAGCAGTTCTTC.

There are many counts of this clonotype. The chain employs TRBV7-2 and TRBJ2-3, with a tentative D call TRBD2 (6 bases). The germline V and J ends were trimmed by 0 bases and 4 bases, with 11 bases remaining between them. CDR1 and CDR2 from the germline V gene are SGHTA and FQGNSA. CDR3 length: 15 amino acids. The CDR3 loop is CASSLAGGGADTQYF. For the CDR3, the DNA is TGTGCCAGCAGCTTAGCGGGAGGAGGGGCAGATACGCAGTATTTT.

The V call is TRBV12-3 or TRBV12-4, the J call TRBJ2-5; D perhaps matches TRBD2 (6 bases). V lost 6 bases and J 4 bases, leaving 18 bases between the germline ends. CDR3 length: 15 residues. CDR3 loop: CASRLSETSGETQYF. CDR3 DNA sequence: TGTGCCAGCAGGCTTAGCGAGACTAGTGGAGAGACCCAGTACTTC.

In its sample, this clonotype was seen a few times. The J gene is TRBJ1-2, the V gene TRBV10-2; 7 bases agree with TRBD1. In germline, CDR1 is WSHSY, CDR2 SAAADI. The CDR3 is 16 residues long. The J segment lost 7 bases and the V segment lost 2 bases, leaving 13 bases of the junction unmatched. Here the CDR3 DNA reads TGCGCCAGCAGTGAGGATCGACAGGGCCCCACGCTTGGCTACACCTTC. As protein: CASSEDRQGPTLGYTF.

The table lists this clonotype with a few counts. The chain recombines TRBV9 with TRBJ1-2; the D gene is possibly TRBD1 (6 bases). The V and J ends lost 3 bases and 8 bases respectively, with 17 bases between them. Germline V gene data show CDR1 as SGDLS and CDR2 as YYNGEE. This CDR3 region has 14 residues. For the CDR3, the DNA is TGTGCCAGCAGCGCCCCCAATGGGGGCGCAGGCTACACCTTC. It yields the protein CASSAPNGGAGYTF.

V and J are TRBV7-9 and TRBJ2-2; TRBD1 agrees at 7 bases. The CDR3 runs 16 residues. The J segment lost 3 bases and the V segment lost 5 bases, leaving 9 bases of the junction unmatched. Germline lookup yields CDR1 SEHNR and CDR2 FQNEAQ (reference sequence). CDR3 nucleotides: TGTGCCAGCAGCGGACAGGCAATTCCATACACCGGGGAGCTGTTTTTT. Translated: CASSGQAIPYTGELFF.

The table lists this clonotype with a few counts. This CDR3 is CASSLGNTAEKLFF. CDR3 nucleotide sequence: TGCGCCAGCAGCTTGGGTAACACAGCAGAAAAACTGTTTTTT. The chain recombines TRBV5-1 with TRBJ1-4; D is unclear. CDR1 SGHRS and CDR2 YFSETQ come from the germline V gene. The CDR3 has 14 amino acids. Trimming removed 0 bases at V and 8 bases at J, with 11 bases between.

This clonotype was observed a handful of times. The chain links TRBV7-9 to TRBJ2-5, with TRBD1 matching over 9 bases. The end of the DNA fits TRBJ2-1 better, so the J call may be wrong. In germline, CDR1 is SEHNR, CDR2 FQNEAQ (reference sequence). The CDR3 contains 15 residues. The CDR3 nucleotides read TGTGCCAGCAGCCGAATATGGACAGGGGAGAATGAGCAGTTCTTC. Translated, it gives CASSRIWTGENEQFF.